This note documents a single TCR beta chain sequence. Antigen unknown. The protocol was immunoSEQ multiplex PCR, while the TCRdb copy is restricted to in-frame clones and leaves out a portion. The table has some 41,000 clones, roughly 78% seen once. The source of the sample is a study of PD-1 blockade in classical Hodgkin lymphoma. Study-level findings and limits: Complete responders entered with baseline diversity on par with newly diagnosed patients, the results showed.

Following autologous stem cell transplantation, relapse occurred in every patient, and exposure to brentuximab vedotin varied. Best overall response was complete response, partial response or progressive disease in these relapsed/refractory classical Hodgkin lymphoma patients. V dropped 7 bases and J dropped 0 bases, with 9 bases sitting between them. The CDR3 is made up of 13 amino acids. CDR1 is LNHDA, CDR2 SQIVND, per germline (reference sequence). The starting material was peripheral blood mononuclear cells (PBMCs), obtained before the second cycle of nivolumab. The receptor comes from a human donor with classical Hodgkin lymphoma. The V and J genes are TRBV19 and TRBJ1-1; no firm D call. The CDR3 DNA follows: TGTGCCAGTAAGACCGACATGAACACTGAAGCTTTCTTT. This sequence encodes CASKTDMNTEAFF. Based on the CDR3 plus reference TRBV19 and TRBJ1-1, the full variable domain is DGGITQSPKYLFRKEGQNVTLSCEQNLNHDAMYWYRQDPGQGLRLIYYSQIVNDFQKGDIAEGYSVSREKKESFPLTVTSAQKNPTAFYLCASKTDMNTEAFFGQGTRLTVV.